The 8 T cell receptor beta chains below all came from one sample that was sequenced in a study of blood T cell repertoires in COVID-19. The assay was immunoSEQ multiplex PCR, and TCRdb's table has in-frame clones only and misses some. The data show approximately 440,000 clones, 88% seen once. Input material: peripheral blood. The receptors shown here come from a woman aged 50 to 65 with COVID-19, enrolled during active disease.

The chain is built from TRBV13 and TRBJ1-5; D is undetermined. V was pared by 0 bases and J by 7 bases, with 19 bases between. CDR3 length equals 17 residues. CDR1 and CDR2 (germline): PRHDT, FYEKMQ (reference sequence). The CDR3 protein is CASSLGRSTGKKQPQHF. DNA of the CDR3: TGTGCCAGCAGCTTAGGCCGGTCGACGGGGAAGAAGCAGCCCCAGCATTTT.

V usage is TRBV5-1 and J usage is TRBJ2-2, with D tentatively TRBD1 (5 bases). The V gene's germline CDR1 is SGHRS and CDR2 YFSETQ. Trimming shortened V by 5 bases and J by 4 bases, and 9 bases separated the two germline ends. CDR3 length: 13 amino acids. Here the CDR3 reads CASSYTGTGELFF. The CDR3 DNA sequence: TGCGCCAGCAGTTATACAGGCACCGGGGAGCTGTTTTTT.

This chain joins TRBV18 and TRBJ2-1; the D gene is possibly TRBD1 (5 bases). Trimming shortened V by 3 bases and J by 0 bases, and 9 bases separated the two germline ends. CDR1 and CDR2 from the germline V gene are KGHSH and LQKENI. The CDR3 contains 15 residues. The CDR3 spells CASSPQGSSYNEQFF. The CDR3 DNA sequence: TGTGCCAGCTCACCGCAGGGAAGCTCCTACAATGAGCAGTTCTTC.

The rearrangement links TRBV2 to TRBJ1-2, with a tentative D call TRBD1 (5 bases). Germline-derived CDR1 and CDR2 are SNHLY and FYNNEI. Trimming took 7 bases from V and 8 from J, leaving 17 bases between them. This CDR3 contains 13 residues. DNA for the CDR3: TGTGCCAGCATGGGGACTGTGGTAGGCGGCTACACCTTC. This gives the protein CASMGTVVGGYTF.

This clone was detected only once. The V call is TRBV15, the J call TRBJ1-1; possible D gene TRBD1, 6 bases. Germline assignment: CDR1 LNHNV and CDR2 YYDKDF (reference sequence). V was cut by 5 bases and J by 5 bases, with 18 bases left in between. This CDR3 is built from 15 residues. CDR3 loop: CATSSWGRGGTEAFF. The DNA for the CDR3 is TGTGCCACCAGCTCCTGGGGGAGGGGGGGGACTGAAGCTTTCTTT.

CDR3 nucleotides: TGTGCCAGTAGGGCTCGAGCGGGGGGGCTCCAATCCACAGATACGCAGTATTTT. It specifies CASRARAGGLQSTDTQYF. This sequence joins TRBV19 and TRBJ2-3, with TRBD2 matching 10 bases. The CDR3 spans 18 residues. Per germline, CDR1 LNHDA and CDR2 SQIVND (reference sequence). Germline trimming cut 6 bases from V and 2 bases from J; bases unmatched to any gene: 14.

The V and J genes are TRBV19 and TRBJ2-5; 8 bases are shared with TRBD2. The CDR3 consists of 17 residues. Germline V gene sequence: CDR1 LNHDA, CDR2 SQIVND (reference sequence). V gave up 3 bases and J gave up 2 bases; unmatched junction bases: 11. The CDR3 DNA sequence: TGTGCCAGTAGTATCTCCCCGGGGGGGCCGGGGCAAGAGACCCAGTACTTC. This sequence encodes CASSISPGGPGQETQYF.

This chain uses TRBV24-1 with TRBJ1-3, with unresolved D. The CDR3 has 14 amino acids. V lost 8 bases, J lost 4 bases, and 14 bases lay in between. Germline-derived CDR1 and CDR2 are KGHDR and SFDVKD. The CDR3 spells CATTWQGRGNTIYF. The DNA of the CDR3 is TGTGCCACCACCTGGCAAGGGAGAGGAAACACCATATATTTT.